This TCR beta chain is drawn from a study of blood T cell repertoires in COVID-19. Study at large: The origin of the acute and convalescent COVID-19 samples was the United States, Italy and Spain.

CDR1 SGHRS and CDR2 YFSETQ come from the germline V gene. The CDR3 spans 16 residues. The V and J ends lost 2 bases and 5 bases respectively, with 20 bases between them. The study assigned cohorts using participant-reported clinical history. Assay used: immunoSEQ multiplex PCR; TCRdb lists only in-frame clones, some missing. Of roughly 130,000 clones listed, 86% were seen once; the top ten hold around 2.3%. The source is a woman between 45 and 60 years old who had recovered from COVID-19. The J gene is TRBJ2-7, the V gene TRBV5-1; perhaps TRBD1 as D (7 bases). Sample: PBMCs or T cells enriched from blood (not recorded which). CDR3 sequence reads: CASSFWGDRQTDEQYF. For the CDR3, the DNA is TGCGCCAGCAGCTTTTGGGGGGACAGACAAACTGACGAGCAGTACTTC.